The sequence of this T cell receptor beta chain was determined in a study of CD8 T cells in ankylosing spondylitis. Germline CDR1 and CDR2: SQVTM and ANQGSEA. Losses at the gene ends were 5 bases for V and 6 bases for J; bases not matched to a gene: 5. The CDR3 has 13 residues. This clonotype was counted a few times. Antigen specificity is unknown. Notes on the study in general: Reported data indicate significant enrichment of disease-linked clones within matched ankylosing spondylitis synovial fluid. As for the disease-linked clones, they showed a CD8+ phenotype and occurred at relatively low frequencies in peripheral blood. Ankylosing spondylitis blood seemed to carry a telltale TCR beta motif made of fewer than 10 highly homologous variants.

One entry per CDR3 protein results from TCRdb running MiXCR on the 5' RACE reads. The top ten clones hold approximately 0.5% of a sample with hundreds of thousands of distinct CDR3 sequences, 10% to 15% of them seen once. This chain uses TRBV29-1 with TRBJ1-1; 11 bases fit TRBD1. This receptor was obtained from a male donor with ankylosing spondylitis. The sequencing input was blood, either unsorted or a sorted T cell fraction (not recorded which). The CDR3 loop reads CSVRQGQGAEAFF. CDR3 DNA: TGCAGCGTTCGCCAGGGACAGGGGGCTGAAGCTTTCTTT.